The 21 T cell receptor beta chains given below trace back to one sample, sequenced in a study of T cell responses to AZD1222 COVID-19 vaccine. Only in-frame clones appear in the TCRdb table, and some are missing; sequencing was by immunoSEQ multiplex PCR. This sample has some 140,000 clones, with about 91% found just once. The sample here was peripheral blood, taken on day 0 of AZD1222 vaccination. These receptors all come from an adult in good health.

The genes are TRBV5-1 and TRBJ2-3, with D uncertain. The V end lost 4 bases, the J end lost 2 bases, and 11 bases lay between the germline ends. The germline V gene encodes CDR1 SGHRS and CDR2 YFSETQ. This CDR3 has 14 residues. CDR3 amino acids: CASSPGSYTDTQYF. The DNA for the CDR3 is TGCGCCAGCAGCCCAGGAAGTTACACAGATACGCAGTATTTT.

The chain couples TRBV13 to TRBJ1-2; D is uncertain. The CDR3 has 16 amino acids. Trimming pared 1 base from V and 4 bases from J, leaving 16 bases between. The V gene's germline CDR1 is PRHDT and CDR2 FYEKMQ (reference sequence). CDR3 sequence (DNA): TGTGCCAGCAGCTTAGTCGGTCTCCTTTCCATCTATGGCTACACCTTC. This encodes CASSLVGLLSIYGYTF.

The rearrangement links TRBV5-5 to TRBJ1-5; weak D call: TRBD1 (5 bases). The CDR3 runs 15 residues. V was shortened by 0 bases and J by 1 base, with 8 bases between the two germline ends. CDR1 is SGHKS and CDR2 is YYEKEE in the germline V gene (reference sequence). The CDR3 region has the DNA TGTGCCAGCAGCTTGGCCCCAGGGAGCAATCAGCCCCAGCATTTT. Residues: CASSLAPGSNQPQHF.

The chain combines TRBV6-2 or TRBV6-3 with TRBJ2-7; 7 positions match TRBD2. This CDR3 region has 14 residues. The V gene's germline CDR1 is MNHEY and CDR2 SVGEGT. The junction had 3 bases not matched to a gene; V was cut back by 2 bases and J by 2 bases. The CDR3 protein is CASSYGGGPYEQYF. The CDR3 coding sequence is TGTGCCAGCAGTTACGGCGGGGGACCCTACGAGCAGTACTTC.

The V call is TRBV5-1, the J call TRBJ2-3; TRBD1 agrees at 9 bases. J lost 3 bases, V lost 2 bases, and 4 bases had no gene match. The CDR3 has 15 residues. The germline V gene has CDR1 SGHRS and CDR2 YFSETQ. The chain's CDR3 is CASSLRGQGTDTQYF. In DNA form, the CDR3 reads TGCGCCAGCAGCTTAAGGGGACAGGGTACAGATACGCAGTATTTT.

The chain joins TRBV4-2 to TRBJ1-6; unclear D gene. The CDR3 runs 14 residues. The germline V gene encodes CDR1 LGHNA and CDR2 YNFKEQ. The V and J ends lost 1 base and 9 bases respectively, with 10 bases between them. CDR3 in amino acids: CASSQGHYGSPLHF. For the CDR3, the DNA is TGTGCCAGCAGCCAAGGACATTATGGTTCACCCCTCCACTTT.

The chain carries TRBV9 and TRBJ1-2; TRBD1 is a possible D gene (6 bases). This CDR3 is built from 12 residues. The germline V gene encodes CDR1 SGDLS and CDR2 YYNGEE. Deletions cut 2 bases from V and 5 bases from J, with 7 bases between. The CDR3 here is CASSVTGYGYTF. The CDR3 DNA sequence: TGTGCCAGCAGCGTCACAGGGTATGGCTACACCTTC.

The rearrangement uses TRBV7-2 and TRBJ2-3, with 9 bases aligning to TRBD2. This CDR3 comprises 18 residues. Germline CDR1 SGHTA, CDR2 FQGNSA. V trimming: 5 bases; J trimming: 4 bases; junction bases outside the gene matches: 16. As DNA, the CDR3 is TGTGCCAGCAGCGCCGGGCGGGGGCGGGGGGGCGACGCAGATACGCAGTATTTT. Translated, it gives CASSAGRGRGGDADTQYF.

The chain recombines TRBV5-4 with TRBJ2-3, with 13 bases identical to TRBD2. Germline loops: CDR1 SGHNT, CDR2 YYREEE (reference sequence). V lost 5 bases, J lost 1 base, and 4 bases stayed unmatched. The CDR3 has 16 amino acids. CDR3 sequence: CASSSGTSGGTDTQYF. In DNA, the CDR3 is TGTGCCAGCAGTTCCGGGACTAGCGGGGGCACAGATACGCAGTATTTT.

The chain has TRBV5-1 and TRBJ2-5, with D uncertain. CDR1 SGHRS and CDR2 YFSETQ come from the germline V gene. The length of the CDR3 is 12 residues. Trimming removed 7 bases from V and 0 bases from J, with 7 bases in between. The CDR3 protein is CASYRNQETQYF. The CDR3 DNA sequence: TGCGCCAGCTACCGGAACCAAGAGACCCAGTACTTC.

This clone is a singleton in its sample. The chain carries TRBV10-2 and TRBJ2-7, with 7 bases aligning to TRBD2. Germline-derived CDR1 and CDR2 are WSHSY and SAAADI. The J segment lost 4 bases and the V segment lost 8 bases, leaving 14 bases of the junction unmatched. The CDR3 sequence is 15 residues long. CDR3 loop: CASGGGLLIPYEQYF. CDR3 bases: TGCGCCAGCGGGGGGGGACTACTCATTCCATACGAGCAGTACTTC.

V usage is TRBV6-5 and J usage is TRBJ2-2, with a possible D match to TRBD2 (6 bases). Germline CDR1 reads MNHEY; CDR2 reads SVGAGI. Trimming cost V 4 bases and J 6 bases, with 9 bases left between them. The CDR3 loop spans 13 amino acids. The CDR3 DNA sequence: TGTGCCAGCAGTTCAGGGAGGCCCGGGGAGCTGTTTTTT. Amino acids: CASSSGRPGELFF.

The J gene is TRBJ1-2, the V gene TRBV11-3; the D is unclear. The V end lost 3 bases, the J end lost 4 bases, and 9 bases lay between the germline ends. The CDR3 totals 13 residues. Per the germline V gene, CDR1 is SGHNT and CDR2 is YENEEA. The CDR3 is CASSFRAIYGYTF. CDR3 bases: TGTGCCAGCAGCTTCCGGGCCATCTATGGCTACACCTTC.

The chain recombines TRBV27 with TRBJ2-7; 7 positions agree with TRBD1. This CDR3 region has 13 residues. Germline V gene data show CDR1 as MNHEY and CDR2 as SMNVEV (reference sequence). V trimming: 11 bases; J trimming: 3 bases; junction bases outside the gene matches: 10. CDR3 in amino acids: CASRRDRHYEQYF. The CDR3 DNA reads TGTGCCTCCAGACGGGACAGACACTACGAGCAGTACTTC.

J is TRBJ1-5 and V is TRBV18; D is unresolved. The CDR3 runs to 13 residues. Trimming stripped 3 bases from V and 5 bases from J, with 8 bases between. Germline-derived CDR1 and CDR2 are KGHSH and LQKENI. CDR3 in amino acids: CASSPKEDQPQHF. The CDR3, as DNA: TGTGCCAGCTCACCTAAGGAGGATCAGCCCCAGCATTTT.

The CDR3 coding sequence is TGCGCCAGCAGCCAAGCCGGGGGGGATTACGAGCAGTACTTC. Translated: CASSQAGGDYEQYF. The chain recombines TRBV4-3 with TRBJ2-7, with TRBD2 identical over 8 bases. Germline CDR1 LGHNA, CDR2 YSLEER. Trimming took 1 base from V and 4 from J; bases not matched to a gene: 3. The CDR3 covers 14 residues.

CDR3 amino acids: CSARGGGEQYF. DNA for the CDR3: TGCAGTGCTAGAGGCGGGGGCGAGCAGTACTTC. The chain has TRBV20-1 and TRBJ2-7; 7 bases agree with TRBD2. There are 11 residues in the CDR3. CDR1 is DFQATT and CDR2 is SNEGSKA in the germline V gene (reference sequence). J was trimmed by 6 bases and V by 1 base; bases with no gene match: 0.

This chain uses TRBV19 with TRBJ2-2; possibly TRBD1 for D (6 bases). CDR1 is LNHDA, CDR2 SQIVND, per germline (reference sequence). The CDR3 runs 14 residues. Trimming removed 5 bases from V and 6 bases from J, with 13 bases in between. The chain's CDR3 is CASSGSQGSGELFF. The CDR3 coding sequence is TGTGCCAGTAGTGGCTCACAGGGTTCCGGGGAGCTGTTTTTT.

The V gene is TRBV7-9, the J gene TRBJ1-5; 8 nucleotides line up with TRBD1. This CDR3 has 15 residues. After removal of 5 bases from V and 2 bases from J, the junction contained 5 bases not matched to a gene. From germline, CDR1 is SEHNR and CDR2 FQNEAQ (reference sequence). The CDR3 coding sequence is TGTGCCAGCAGCCGAGGACAGGGAGGCAATCAGCCCCAGCATTTT. The encoded protein is CASSRGQGGNQPQHF. Looking up the rest from reference TRBV7-9 and TRBJ1-5 gives the full variable domain: DTGVSQNPRHKITKRGQNVTFRCDPISEHNRLYWYRQTLGQGPEFLTYFQNEAQLEKSRLLSDRFSAERPKGSFSTLEIQRTEQGDSAMYLCASSRGQGGNQPQHFGDGTRLSIL.

The chain uses TRBV7-9 and TRBJ2-5, with a possible D match to TRBD2 (7 bases). There are 15 residues in the CDR3. V was trimmed by 2 bases and J by 5 bases, leaving 15 bases between them. Germline CDR1 and CDR2: SEHNR and FQNEAQ (reference sequence). The chain's CDR3 is CASSLRGGDGETQYF. In DNA, the CDR3 is TGTGCCAGCAGCTTAAGGGGGGGGGACGGGGAGACCCAGTACTTC.

V gene TRBV10-3 combines with J gene TRBJ2-1; 9 bases line up with TRBD2. CDR1 and CDR2 from the germline V gene are ENHRY and SYGVKD. The ends lost 0 bases at V and 2 bases at J; junction bases unmatched: 2. This CDR3 is built from 16 residues. The CDR3 nucleotides read TGTGCCATCAGTGAGTCTGGCGGGGGGGCCTACAATGAGCAGTTCTTC. Its translation: CAISESGGGAYNEQFF.